The 19 T cell receptor beta chains below come from one sample, sequenced in a study of cytomegalovirus exposure and HLA in healthy donors. 60 Vbeta and 13 Jbeta primers were used in PCR. This table comes from immunoSEQ multiplex PCR, and its TCRdb copy is limited to in-frame clones, with some not included. The table has some 130,000 clones, about three quarters seen once. Material for sequencing was PBMCs. Receptors were obtained from a male donor in good health and CMV-seropositive.

The chain joins TRBV28 to TRBJ2-1, with 7 bases fitting TRBD2. Trimming cost V 6 bases and J 0 bases; bases outside gene matches: 5. This CDR3 comprises 15 residues. The germline CDR1 and CDR2 sequences are MDHEN and SYDVKM. CDR3: CASRLLASSYNEQFF. The DNA of the CDR3 is TGTGCCAGCAGACTACTAGCGAGCTCCTACAATGAGCAGTTCTTC.

This clone showed up just once. This chain connects TRBV6-1 to TRBJ1-2, with 7 bases lining up with TRBD1. The ends lost 6 bases at V and 2 bases at J; junction bases unmatched: 9. In germline, CDR1 is MNHNS, CDR2 SASEGT. This CDR3 has 15 residues. The CDR3 loop reads CASREALQGNYGYTF. In DNA, the CDR3 is TGTGCCAGCAGAGAGGCACTACAGGGGAACTATGGCTACACCTTC.

In this sample, this clone turned up a few times. The V and J genes are TRBV5-1 and TRBJ2-5; 7 bases line up with TRBD2. The DNA end favors TRBJ2-7, so the J call may be wrong. Germline CDR1 is SGHRS and CDR2 is YFSETQ. CDR3 length: 14 amino acids. This CDR3 is CASSSLARAYEQYF. Here the CDR3 DNA reads TGCGCCAGCAGCTCACTAGCGAGGGCCTACGAGCAGTACTTC.

Concerning this clone itself: Germline is not matched at one junction end, which may reflect a read error. The chain recombines TRBV7-7 with TRBJ2-5; tentative D call: TRBD2 (5 bases). CDR3 length equals 15 residues. Germline V gene lookup returns CDR1 SSHAT and CDR2 FNYEAQ (reference sequence). CDR3 sequence (DNA): TGTGCTAGCAGCTTAGCCGTGGGAGTGCAAGAGACCCAGTACTTC. Translated, it gives CASSLAVGVQETQYF.

The J gene is TRBJ1-6, the V gene TRBV5-6; TRBD1 matches 9 bases. The CDR3 spans 16 residues. The V gene's germline CDR1 is SGHDT and CDR2 YYEEEE. V shed 3 bases, J shed 9 bases, and the junction held 10 bases outside the gene matches. CDR3 residues: CASSSEGTGSTSPLHF. CDR3 DNA sequence: TGTGCCAGCAGCTCAGAAGGGACAGGGTCTACTTCACCCCTCCACTTT.

This chain links TRBV7-9 with TRBJ1-1; 10 bases match TRBD1. CDR3 length equals 13 residues. The J segment lost 6 bases and the V segment lost 5 bases, leaving 3 bases of the junction unmatched. Germline CDR1 SEHNR, CDR2 FQNEAQ (reference sequence). Here the CDR3 reads CASSQGQGAEAFF. In DNA, the CDR3 is TGTGCCAGCAGCCAAGGACAGGGGGCTGAAGCTTTCTTT. Together with reference TRBV7-9 and TRBJ1-1, the CDR3 gives the full variable domain: DTGVSQNPRHKITKRGQNVTFRCDPISEHNRLYWYRQTLGQGPEFLTYFQNEAQLEKSRLLSDRFSAERPKGSFSTLEIQRTEQGDSAMYLCASSQGQGAEAFFGQGTRLTVV.

On this clone: At one of its ends the junction is not consistent with the germline gene, which may arise from a read error. The chain recombines TRBV15 with TRBJ1-1; D is uncertain. The CDR3 runs 13 residues. Looked up from germline, CDR1 is LNHNV and CDR2 is YYDKDF (reference sequence). The CDR3 DNA is TGTGCCACCAGCGGAGACATGAACACTGAAGCTTTCTTT. Translated, it gives CATSGDMNTEAFF.

The chain has TRBV6-5 and TRBJ2-7; weak D call: TRBD1 (7 bases). With 0 bases removed from V and 3 bases from J, the gap between germline ends came to 9 bases. Germline V gives CDR1 MNHEY, CDR2 SVGAGI. The CDR3 loop spans 14 amino acids. The CDR3 here is CASSYSRGVYEQYF. The CDR3 DNA reads as TGTGCCAGCAGTTACTCCAGGGGGGTCTACGAGCAGTACTTC.

The rearrangement uses TRBV6-4 and TRBJ2-1; TRBD2 matches at 15 bases. V gave up 2 bases and J gave up 6 bases; unmatched junction bases: 8. This CDR3 is built from 18 residues. Per germline, CDR1 MRHNA and CDR2 SNTAGT. CDR3 amino acids: CASSDERTSGRAPNEQFF. The CDR3 bases are TGTGCCAGCAGTGACGAACGGACTAGCGGGAGGGCCCCCAATGAGCAGTTCTTC.

DNA of the CDR3: TGTGCCAGCAGTTTATCAGGGTCAAATTCACCCCTCCACTTT. Its protein product is CASSLSGSNSPLHF. This chain uses TRBV28 with TRBJ1-6; possible D gene TRBD1, 5 bases. This CDR3 has 14 residues. Trimming removed 1 base from V and 7 bases from J, with 8 bases in between. In germline, CDR1 is MDHEN, CDR2 SYDVKM.

The chain joins TRBV6-5 to TRBJ2-5; TRBD1 might be the D (6 bases). Judging by the DNA end, TRBJ2-7 fits better; the J call may be wrong. This CDR3 is built from 14 residues. The germline V gene encodes CDR1 MNHEY and CDR2 SVGAGI. The CDR3, as DNA: TGTGCCAGCAGTTCCGGGACAACCTCCTACGAGCAGTACTTC. Translated: CASSSGTTSYEQYF.

The chain links TRBV19 to TRBJ2-7; 9 bases are shared with TRBD1. CDR3 length equals 14 residues. From germline, CDR1 is LNHDA and CDR2 SQIVND (reference sequence). The ends lost 5 bases at V and 4 bases at J; junction bases unmatched: 6. CDR3 amino acids: CASSAGTGRYEQYF. CDR3 sequence (DNA): TGTGCCAGTAGTGCCGGGACAGGGAGATACGAGCAGTACTTC.

The chain recombines TRBV19 with TRBJ1-5; 7 bases are a match to TRBD1. Germline V gene lookup returns CDR1 LNHDA and CDR2 SQIVND (reference sequence). The CDR3 runs to 14 residues. V gave up 7 bases and J gave up 3 bases; unmatched junction bases: 6. CDR3 nucleotides: TGTGCCAGTAATCCTGGGACAGACAATCAGCCCCAGCATTTT. Translation: CASNPGTDNQPQHF. Variable domain in full (rest from reference TRBV19 and TRBJ1-5): DGGITQSPKYLFRKEGQNVTLSCEQNLNHDAMYWYRQDPGQGLRLIYYSQIVNDFQKGDIAEGYSVSREKKESFPLTVTSAQKNPTAFYLCASNPGTDNQPQHFGDGTRLSIL.

This chain links TRBV9 with TRBJ2-3; 9 nucleotides line up with TRBD1. Germline assignment: CDR1 SGDLS and CDR2 YYNGEE. The V segment lost 2 bases and the J segment 3 bases; nucleotides outside the gene matches: 4. There are 15 residues in the CDR3. CDR3 protein: CASSVSTGGTDTQYF. The CDR3 nucleotides are TGTGCCAGCAGCGTCTCGACAGGGGGAACAGATACGCAGTATTTT.

The J gene is TRBJ1-1, the V gene TRBV14, with D possibly TRBD1 on 6 matching bases. CDR1 SGHDN and CDR2 FVKESK come from the germline V gene. CDR3 length equals 18 residues. The V gene lost 2 bases and the J gene lost 4 bases, with 23 bases spanning the gap. In DNA, the CDR3 is TGTGCCAGCAGCCAATTTACAGGGTCTGGCCTCTTAATCACTGAAGCTTTCTTT. This gives the protein CASSQFTGSGLLITEAFF.

The chain employs TRBV10-2 and TRBJ1-2, with 8 positions matching TRBD1. Trimming cost V 8 bases and J 4 bases; bases outside gene matches: 18. CDR3 length: 17 residues. From germline, CDR1 is WSHSY and CDR2 SAAADI. The CDR3 protein is CASGPPQGGPRSYGYTF. For the CDR3, the DNA is TGCGCCAGCGGGCCCCCACAGGGGGGCCCTCGAAGCTATGGCTACACCTTC.

The chain uses TRBV21-1 and TRBJ1-6. TRBV21-1 has pseudogene status. The CDR3 runs to 15 residues. DNA for the CDR3: TGTGCCAGCAGCAGGGAGGGGATCTGTAATTCACCCCTCCCCTTT. Translated, it gives CASSREGICNSPLPF.

The gene calls are TRBV5-6 and TRBJ1-1, with D maybe TRBD1 (5 bases). The CDR3 contains 16 residues. Germline lookup yields CDR1 SGHDT and CDR2 YYEEEE. V dropped 0 bases and J dropped 3 bases, with 15 bases sitting between them. The CDR3 DNA reads TGTGCCAGCAGCTTGGTACCAGGGAGGCACCACACTGAAGCTTTCTTT. It translates to CASSLVPGRHHTEAFF.

The rearrangement joins TRBV19 to TRBJ2-1; a weak D match, TRBD2 (6 bases). The CDR3 is made up of 17 amino acids. Germline V gene data show CDR1 as LNHDA and CDR2 as SQIVND (reference sequence). Trimming removed 3 bases at V and 10 bases at J, with 25 bases between. The CDR3 region has the DNA TGTGCCAGTAGTATCGGGGGTATTCGGCGGACCTCAGGGGAGCAGTTCTTC. Its protein is CASSIGGIRRTSGEQFF.